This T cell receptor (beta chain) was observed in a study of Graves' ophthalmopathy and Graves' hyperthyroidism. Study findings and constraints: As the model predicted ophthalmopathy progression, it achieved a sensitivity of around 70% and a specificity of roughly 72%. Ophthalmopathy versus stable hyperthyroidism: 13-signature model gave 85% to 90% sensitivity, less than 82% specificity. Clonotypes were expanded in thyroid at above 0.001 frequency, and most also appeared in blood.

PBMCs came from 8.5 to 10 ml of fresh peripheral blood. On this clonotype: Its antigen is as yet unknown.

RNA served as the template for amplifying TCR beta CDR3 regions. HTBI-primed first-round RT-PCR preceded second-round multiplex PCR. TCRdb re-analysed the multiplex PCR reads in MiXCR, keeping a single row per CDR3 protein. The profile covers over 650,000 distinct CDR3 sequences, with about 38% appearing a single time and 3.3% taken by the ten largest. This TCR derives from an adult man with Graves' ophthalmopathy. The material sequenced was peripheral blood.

This chain's CDR3 is CASSGTGVYQPQHF. For the CDR3, the DNA is TGTGCCAGCAGTGGTACAGGGGTATATCAGCCCCAGCATTTT. The rearrangement uses TRBV2 and TRBJ1-5; 7 bases match TRBD1. V gave up 4 bases and J gave up 5 bases; unmatched junction bases: 5. This CDR3 comprises 14 residues. The germline gives CDR1 SNHLY, CDR2 FYNNEI.